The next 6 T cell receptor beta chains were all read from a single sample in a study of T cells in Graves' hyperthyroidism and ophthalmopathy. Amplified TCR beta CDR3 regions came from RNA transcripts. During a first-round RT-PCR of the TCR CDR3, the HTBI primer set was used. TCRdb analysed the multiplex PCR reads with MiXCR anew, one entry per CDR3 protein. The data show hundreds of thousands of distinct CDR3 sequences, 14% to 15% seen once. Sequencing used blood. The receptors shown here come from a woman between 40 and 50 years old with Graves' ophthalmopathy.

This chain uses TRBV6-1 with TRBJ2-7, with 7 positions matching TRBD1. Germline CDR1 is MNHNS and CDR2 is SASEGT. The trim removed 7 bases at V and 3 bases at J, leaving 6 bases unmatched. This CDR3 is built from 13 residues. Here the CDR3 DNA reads TGTGCCAGCATTGGACAGGAGGACTACGAGCAGTACTTC. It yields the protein CASIGQEDYEQYF.

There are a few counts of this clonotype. CDR3 loop: CASSSAFPGLAGEHRQTQYF. The CDR3, as DNA: TGTGCCAGCAGCTCCGCCTTTCCGGGACTAGCGGGGGAGCACAGACAGACCCAGTACTTC. The chain carries TRBV11-2 and TRBJ2-5; 14 positions match TRBD2. CDR1 and CDR2 from the germline V gene are SGHAT and FQNNGV. CDR3 length: 20 residues. The V gene end was trimmed by 4 bases and the J gene end by 6 bases; junction bases not matched to a gene: 19.

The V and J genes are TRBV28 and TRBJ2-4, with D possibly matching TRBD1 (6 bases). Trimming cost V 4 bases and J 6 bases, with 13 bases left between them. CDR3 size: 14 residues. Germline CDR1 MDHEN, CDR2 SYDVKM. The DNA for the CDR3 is TGTGCCAGCAGTTCCAGGGGAAGTGGAAACATTCAGTACTTC. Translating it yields CASSSRGSGNIQYF.

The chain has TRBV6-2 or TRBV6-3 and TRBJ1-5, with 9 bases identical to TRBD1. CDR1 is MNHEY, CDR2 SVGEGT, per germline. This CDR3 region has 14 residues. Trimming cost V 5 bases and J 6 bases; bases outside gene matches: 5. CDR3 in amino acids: CASSRDREFQPQHF. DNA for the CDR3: TGTGCCAGCAGTAGGGACAGGGAATTTCAGCCCCAGCATTTT.

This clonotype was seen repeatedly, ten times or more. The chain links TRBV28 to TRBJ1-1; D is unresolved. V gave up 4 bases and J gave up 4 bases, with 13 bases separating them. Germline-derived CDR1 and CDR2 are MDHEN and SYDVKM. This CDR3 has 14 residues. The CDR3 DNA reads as TGTGCCAGCAGTTATGGGCAGTTCGTCACTGAAGCTTTCTTT. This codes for CASSYGQFVTEAFF.

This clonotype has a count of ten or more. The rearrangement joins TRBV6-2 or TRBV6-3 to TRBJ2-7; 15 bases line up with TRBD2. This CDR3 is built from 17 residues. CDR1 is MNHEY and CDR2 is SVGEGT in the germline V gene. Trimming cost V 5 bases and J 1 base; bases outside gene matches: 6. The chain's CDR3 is CASSAPGLAGGSYEQYF. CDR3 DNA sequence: TGTGCCAGCAGTGCTCCGGGACTAGCGGGAGGATCCTACGAGCAGTACTTC.